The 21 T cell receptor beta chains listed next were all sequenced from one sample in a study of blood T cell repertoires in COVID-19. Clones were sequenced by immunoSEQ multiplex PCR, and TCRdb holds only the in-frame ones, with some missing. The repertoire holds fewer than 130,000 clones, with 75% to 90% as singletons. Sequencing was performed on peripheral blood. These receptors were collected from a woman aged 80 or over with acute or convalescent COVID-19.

DNA for the CDR3: TGTGCCGGGAGACAGGCTTATAATTCACCCCTCCACTTT. This sequence encodes CAGRQAYNSPLHF. The chain carries TRBV28 and TRBJ1-6, with D tentatively TRBD1 (6 bases). Trimming cost V 11 bases and J 4 bases, with 12 bases left between them. CDR3 length equals 13 residues. Germline CDR1 and CDR2: MDHEN and SYDVKM.

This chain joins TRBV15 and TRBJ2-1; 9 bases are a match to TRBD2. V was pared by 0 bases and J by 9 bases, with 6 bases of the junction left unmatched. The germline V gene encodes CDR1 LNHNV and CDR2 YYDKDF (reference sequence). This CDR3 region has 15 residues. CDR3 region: CATSRDATSGGEQFF. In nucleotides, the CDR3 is TGTGCCACCAGCAGAGATGCGACTAGCGGCGGTGAGCAGTTCTTC.

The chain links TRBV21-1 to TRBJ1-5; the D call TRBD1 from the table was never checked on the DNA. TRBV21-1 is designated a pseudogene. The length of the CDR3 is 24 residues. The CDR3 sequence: CASSKALGLGARDRDDYSNQPQHF. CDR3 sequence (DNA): TGTGCCAGCAGCAAAGCGCTAGGCCTCGGCGCCCGGGACAGGGATGACTATAGCAATCAGCCCCAGCATTTT.

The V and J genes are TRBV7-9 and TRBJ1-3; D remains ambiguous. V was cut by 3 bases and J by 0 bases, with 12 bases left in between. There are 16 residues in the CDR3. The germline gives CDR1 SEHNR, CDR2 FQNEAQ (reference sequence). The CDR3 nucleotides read TGTGCCAGCAGCTTGCGAGGAACACTCTCTGGAAACACCATATATTTT. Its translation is CASSLRGTLSGNTIYF.

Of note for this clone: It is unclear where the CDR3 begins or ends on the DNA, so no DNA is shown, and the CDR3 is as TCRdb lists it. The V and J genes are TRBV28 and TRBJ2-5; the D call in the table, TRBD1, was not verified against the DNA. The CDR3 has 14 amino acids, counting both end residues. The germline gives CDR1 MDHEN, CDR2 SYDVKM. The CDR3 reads CASSFFGQKETQYF.

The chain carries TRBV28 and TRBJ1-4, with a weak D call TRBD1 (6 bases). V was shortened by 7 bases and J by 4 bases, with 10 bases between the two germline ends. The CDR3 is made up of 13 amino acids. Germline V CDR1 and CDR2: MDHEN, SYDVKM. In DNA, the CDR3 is TGTGCCAGCATTCAGGGGCTTAATGAAAAACTGTTTTTT. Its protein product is CASIQGLNEKLFF.

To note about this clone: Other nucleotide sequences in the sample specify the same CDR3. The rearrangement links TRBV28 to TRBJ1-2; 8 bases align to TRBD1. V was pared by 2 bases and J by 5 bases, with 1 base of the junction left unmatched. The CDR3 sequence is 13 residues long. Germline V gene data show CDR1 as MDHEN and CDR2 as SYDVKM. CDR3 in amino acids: CASSLNRGYGYTF. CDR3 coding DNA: TGTGCCAGCAGTTTAAACAGGGGGTATGGCTACACCTTC.

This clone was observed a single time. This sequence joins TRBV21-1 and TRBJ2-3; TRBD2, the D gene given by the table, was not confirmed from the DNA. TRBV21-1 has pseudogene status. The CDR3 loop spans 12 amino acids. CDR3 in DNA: TGTGCCAGCAGCGAGGGTGCAGATACGCAGTATTTT. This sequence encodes CASSEGADTQYF.

The CDR3 spells CATSRGRQGNYGYTF. CDR3 in DNA: TGTGCCACCAGCAGAGGCCGCCAGGGTAACTATGGCTACACCTTC. The chain links TRBV15 to TRBJ1-2, with D possibly matching TRBD1 (5 bases). Germline CDR1 is LNHNV and CDR2 is YYDKDF (reference sequence). CDR3 size: 15 residues. The germline V and J ends were trimmed by 1 base and 1 base, with 10 bases remaining between them.

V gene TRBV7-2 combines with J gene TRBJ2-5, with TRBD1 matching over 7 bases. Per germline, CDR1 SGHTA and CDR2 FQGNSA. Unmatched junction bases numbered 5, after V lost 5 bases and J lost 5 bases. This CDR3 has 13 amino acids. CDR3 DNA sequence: TGTGCCAGCAGCCAGGGGGTGTTGGAGACCCAGTACTTC. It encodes CASSQGVLETQYF.

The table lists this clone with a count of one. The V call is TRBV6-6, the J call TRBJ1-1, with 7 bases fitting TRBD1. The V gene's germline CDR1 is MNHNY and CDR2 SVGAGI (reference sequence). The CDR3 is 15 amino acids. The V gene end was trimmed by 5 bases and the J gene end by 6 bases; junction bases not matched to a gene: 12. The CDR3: CASSQPTGKGAEAFF. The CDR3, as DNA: TGTGCCAGCAGTCAACCGACAGGGAAGGGCGCTGAAGCTTTCTTT.

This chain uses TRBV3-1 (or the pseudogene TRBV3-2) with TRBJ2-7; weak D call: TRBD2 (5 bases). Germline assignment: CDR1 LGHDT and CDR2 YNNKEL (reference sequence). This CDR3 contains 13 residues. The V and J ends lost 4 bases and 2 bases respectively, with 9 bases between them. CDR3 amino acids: CASSPSGPYEQYF. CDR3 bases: TGTGCCAGCAGCCCCAGCGGACCCTACGAGCAGTACTTC.

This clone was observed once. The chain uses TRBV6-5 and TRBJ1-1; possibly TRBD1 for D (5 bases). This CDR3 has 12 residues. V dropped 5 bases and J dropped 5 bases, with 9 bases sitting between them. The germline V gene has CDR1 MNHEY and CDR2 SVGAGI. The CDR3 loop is CASSRPGTEAFF. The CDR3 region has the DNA TGTGCCAGCAGTCGACCAGGGACTGAAGCTTTCTTT.

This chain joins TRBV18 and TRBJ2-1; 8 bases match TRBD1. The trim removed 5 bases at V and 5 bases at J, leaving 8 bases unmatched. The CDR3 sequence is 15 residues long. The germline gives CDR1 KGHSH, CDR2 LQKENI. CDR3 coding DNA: TGTGCCAGCTCAAGTCTAACAGGGGGTCACAATGAGCAGTTCTTC. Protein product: CASSSLTGGHNEQFF. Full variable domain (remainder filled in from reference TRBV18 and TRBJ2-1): NAGVMQNPRHLVRRRGQEARLRCSPMKGHSHVYWYRQLPEEGLKFMVYLQKENIIDESGMPKERFSAEFPKEGPSILRIQQVVRGDSAAYFCASSSLTGGHNEQFFGPGTRLTVL.

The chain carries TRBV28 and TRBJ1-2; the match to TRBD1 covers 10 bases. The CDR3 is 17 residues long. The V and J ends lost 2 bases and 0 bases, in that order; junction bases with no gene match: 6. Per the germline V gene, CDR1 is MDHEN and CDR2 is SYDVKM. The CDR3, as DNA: TGTGCCAGCAGTTTACGGTGGGACAGGGGACCTAACTATGGCTACACCTTC. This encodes CASSLRWDRGPNYGYTF.

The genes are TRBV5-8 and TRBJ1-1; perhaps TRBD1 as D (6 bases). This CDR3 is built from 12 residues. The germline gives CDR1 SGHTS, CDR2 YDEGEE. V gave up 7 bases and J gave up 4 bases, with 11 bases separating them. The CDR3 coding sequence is TGTGCCAGCGGGGGAGGGGGCACTGAAGCTTTCTTT. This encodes CASGGGGTEAFF.

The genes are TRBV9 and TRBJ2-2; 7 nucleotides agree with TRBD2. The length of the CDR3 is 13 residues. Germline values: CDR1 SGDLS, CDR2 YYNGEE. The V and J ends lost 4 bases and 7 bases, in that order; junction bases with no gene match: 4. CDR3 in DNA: TGTGCCAGCAGCCCAGGGAGGGGCGGGGAGCTGTTTTTT. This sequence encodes CASSPGRGGELFF.

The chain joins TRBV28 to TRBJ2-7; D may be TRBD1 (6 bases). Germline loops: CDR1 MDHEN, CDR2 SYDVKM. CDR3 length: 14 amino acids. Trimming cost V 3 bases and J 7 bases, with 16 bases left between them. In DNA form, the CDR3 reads TGTGCCAGCAGTTTGGGCAGGGGAACTGGAGAGCAGTACTTC. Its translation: CASSLGRGTGEQYF.

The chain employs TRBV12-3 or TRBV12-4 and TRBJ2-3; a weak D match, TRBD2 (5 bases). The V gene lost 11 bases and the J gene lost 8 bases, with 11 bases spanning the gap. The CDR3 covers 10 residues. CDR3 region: CALAVGTQYF. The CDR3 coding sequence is TGTGCCCTAGCAGTGGGTACGCAGTATTTT.

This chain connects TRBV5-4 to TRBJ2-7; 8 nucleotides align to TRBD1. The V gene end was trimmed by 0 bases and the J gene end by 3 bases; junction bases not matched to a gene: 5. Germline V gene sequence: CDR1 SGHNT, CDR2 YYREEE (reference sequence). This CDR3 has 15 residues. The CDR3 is CASSLAPGQDYEQYF. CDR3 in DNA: TGTGCCAGCAGCTTGGCCCCGGGACAGGACTACGAGCAGTACTTC.

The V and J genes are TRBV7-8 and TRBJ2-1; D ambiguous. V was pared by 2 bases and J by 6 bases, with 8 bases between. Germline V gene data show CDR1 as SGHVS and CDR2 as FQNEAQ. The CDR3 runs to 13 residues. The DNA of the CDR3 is TGTGCCAGCAGCTTACTTCTCTCCAATGAGCAGTTCTTC. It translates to CASSLLLSNEQFF.